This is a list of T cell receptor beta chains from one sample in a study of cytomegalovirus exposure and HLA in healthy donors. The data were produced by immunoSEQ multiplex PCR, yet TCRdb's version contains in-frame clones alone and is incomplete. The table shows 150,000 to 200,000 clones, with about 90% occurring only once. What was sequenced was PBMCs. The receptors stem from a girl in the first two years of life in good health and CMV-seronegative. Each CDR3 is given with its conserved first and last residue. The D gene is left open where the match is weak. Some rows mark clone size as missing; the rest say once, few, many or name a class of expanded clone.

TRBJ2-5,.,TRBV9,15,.,CASSVGPGRQETQYF,TGTGCCAGCAGCGTAGGTCCAGGGCGGCAAGAGACCCAGTACTTC
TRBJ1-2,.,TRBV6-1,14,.,CASSEASAIYGYTF,TGTGCCAGCAGTGAAGCTAGCGCCATCTATGGCTACACCTTC
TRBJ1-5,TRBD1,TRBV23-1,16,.,CASSHHRQGSNQPQHF,TGCGCCAGCAGTCACCACCGACAGGGGAGCAATCAGCCCCAGCATTTT
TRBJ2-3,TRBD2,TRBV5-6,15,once,CASREVGLAGGTQYF,TGTGCCAGCAGGGAAGTGGGACTCGCGGGGGGTACGCAGTATTTT
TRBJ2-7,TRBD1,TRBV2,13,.,CASSRTGNDEQYF,TGTGCCAGCAGCCGGACAGGGAATGACGAGCAGTACTTC
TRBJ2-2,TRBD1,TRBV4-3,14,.,CASSQRGGGGELFF,TGCGCCAGCAGCCAAAGAGGGGGCGGCGGGGAGCTGTTTTTT
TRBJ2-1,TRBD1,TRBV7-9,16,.,CASSSPGQGVRNEQFF,TGTGCCAGCAGTTCCCCCGGACAGGGGGTTAGAAATGAGCAGTTCTTC
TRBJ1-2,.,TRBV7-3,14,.,CASSLGWGDYGYTF,TGTGCCAGCAGCCTGGGGTGGGGGGACTATGGCTACACCTTC
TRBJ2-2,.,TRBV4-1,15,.,CASSQDSGNTGELFF,TGCGCCAGCAGCCAGGACTCAGGAAACACCGGGGAGCTGTTTTTT
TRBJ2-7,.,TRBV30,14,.,CAWSDGRGSYEQYF,TGTGCCTGGAGTGATGGCCGGGGATCCTACGAGCAGTACTTC
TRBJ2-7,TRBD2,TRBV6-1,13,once,CASQTGRAYEQYF,TGTGCCAGCCAGACCGGGAGGGCCTACGAGCAGTACTTC
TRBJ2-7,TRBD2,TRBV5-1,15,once,CASSLALAATYEQYF,TGCGCCAGCAGCTTGGCTCTAGCGGCCACCTACGAGCAGTACTTC
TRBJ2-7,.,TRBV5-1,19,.,CASSRYATGVTGSAYEQYF,TGCGCCAGCAGTCGTTACGCTACGGGCGTAACGGGAAGTGCCTACGAGCAGTACTTC
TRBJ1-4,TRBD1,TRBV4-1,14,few,CASSARDRGEKLFF,TGCGCCAGCAGCGCCCGGGACAGGGGTGAAAAACTGTTTTTT
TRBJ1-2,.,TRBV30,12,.,CAWSLGEGGYTF,TGTGCCTGGAGTTTGGGGGAGGGTGGCTACACCTTC
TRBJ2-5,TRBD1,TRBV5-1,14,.,CASSLEQGAVTQYF,TGCGCCAGCAGCTTGGAACAGGGGGCTGTGACCCAGTACTTC
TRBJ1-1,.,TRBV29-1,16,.,CSVENKVGEGATEAFF,TGCAGCGTTGAAAATAAGGTCGGGGAAGGTGCCACTGAAGCTTTCTTT
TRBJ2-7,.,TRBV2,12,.,CASSATGYEQYF,TGTGCCAGCAGCGCTACAGGTTACGAGCAGTACTTC
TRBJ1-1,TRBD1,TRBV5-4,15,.,CASRVMGQVNTEAFF,TGTGCCAGCAGAGTGATGGGACAGGTGAACACTGAAGCTTTCTTT
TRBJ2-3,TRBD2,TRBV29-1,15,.,CSVVATSAVTDTQYF,TGCAGCGTTGTGGCGACTAGCGCGGTCACAGATACGCAGTATTTT
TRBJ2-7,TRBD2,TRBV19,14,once,CASSIGGRINEQYF,TGTGCCAGTAGTATCGGCGGGAGGATCAACGAGCAGTACTTC
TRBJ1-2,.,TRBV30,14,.,CAWSVRQGYYGYTF,TGTGCCTGGAGTGTAAGGCAGGGCTACTATGGCTACACCTTC
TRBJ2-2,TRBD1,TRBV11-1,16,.,CASSPWGDRGPGELFF,TGTGCCAGCAGCCCGTGGGGGGACAGGGGGCCCGGGGAGCTGTTTTTT
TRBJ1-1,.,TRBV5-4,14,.,CASSSHPLNTEAFF,TGTGCCAGCAGCTCACACCCCCTGAACACTGAAGCTTTCTTT
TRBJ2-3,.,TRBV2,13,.,CASSEGTRYTRYF,TGTGCCAGCAGTGAAGGGACTCGGTATACGCGGTATTTT
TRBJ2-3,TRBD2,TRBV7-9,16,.,CASSSWTSGKGDTQYF,TGTGCCAGCAGCTCCTGGACTAGCGGGAAAGGAGATACGCAGTATTTT
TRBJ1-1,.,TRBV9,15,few,CASSVVEHSPRGAFF,TGTGCCAGCAGCGTAGTGGAACATTCCCCCAGAGGAGCTTTCTTT
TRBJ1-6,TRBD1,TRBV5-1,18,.,CASSLVPGGPNANSPLHF,TGCGCCAGCAGCTTGGTCCCAGGGGGCCCGAACGCAAATTCACCCCTCCACTTT
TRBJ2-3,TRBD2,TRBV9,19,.,CASSHLAGSFSKGTDTQYF,TGTGCCAGCAGCCATCTAGCGGGATCTTTCTCCAAAGGCACAGATACGCAGTATTTT